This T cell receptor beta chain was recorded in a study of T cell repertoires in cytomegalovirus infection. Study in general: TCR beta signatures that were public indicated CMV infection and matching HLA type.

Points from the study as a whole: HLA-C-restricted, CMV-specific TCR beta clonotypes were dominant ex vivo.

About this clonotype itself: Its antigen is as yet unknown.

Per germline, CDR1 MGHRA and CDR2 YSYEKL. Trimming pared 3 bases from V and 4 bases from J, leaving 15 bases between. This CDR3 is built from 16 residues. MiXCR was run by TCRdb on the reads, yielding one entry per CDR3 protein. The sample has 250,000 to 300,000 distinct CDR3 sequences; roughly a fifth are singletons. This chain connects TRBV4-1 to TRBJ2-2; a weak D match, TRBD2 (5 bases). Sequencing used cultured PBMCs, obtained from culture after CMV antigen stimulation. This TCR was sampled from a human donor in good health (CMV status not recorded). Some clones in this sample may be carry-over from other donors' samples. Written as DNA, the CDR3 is TGCGCCAGCAGCCAGGTTGACGGGGTCCCCACCGGGGAGCTGTTTTTT. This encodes CASSQVDGVPTGELFF.